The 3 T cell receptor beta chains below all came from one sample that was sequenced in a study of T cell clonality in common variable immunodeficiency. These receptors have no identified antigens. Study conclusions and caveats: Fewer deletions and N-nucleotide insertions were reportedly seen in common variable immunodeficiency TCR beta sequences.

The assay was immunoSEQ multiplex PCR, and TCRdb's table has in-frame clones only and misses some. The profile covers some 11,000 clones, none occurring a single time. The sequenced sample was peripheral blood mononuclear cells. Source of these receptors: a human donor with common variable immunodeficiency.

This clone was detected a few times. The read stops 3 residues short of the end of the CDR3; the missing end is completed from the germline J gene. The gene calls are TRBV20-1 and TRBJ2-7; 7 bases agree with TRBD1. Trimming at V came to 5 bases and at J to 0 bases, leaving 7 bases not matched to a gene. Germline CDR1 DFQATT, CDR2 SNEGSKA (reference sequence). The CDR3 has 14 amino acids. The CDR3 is CSAFYRGRSYEQYF. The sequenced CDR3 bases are TGCAGTGCTTTTTACAGGGGCCGCTCCTACGAG.

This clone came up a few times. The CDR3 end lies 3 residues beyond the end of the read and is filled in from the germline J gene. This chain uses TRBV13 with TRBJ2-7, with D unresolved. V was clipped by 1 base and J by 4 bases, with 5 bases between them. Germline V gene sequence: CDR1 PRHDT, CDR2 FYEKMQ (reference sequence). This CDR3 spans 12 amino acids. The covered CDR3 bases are TGTGCCAGCAGCTTAGCCCGGTACGAG. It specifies CASSLARYE. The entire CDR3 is CASSLARYEQYF.

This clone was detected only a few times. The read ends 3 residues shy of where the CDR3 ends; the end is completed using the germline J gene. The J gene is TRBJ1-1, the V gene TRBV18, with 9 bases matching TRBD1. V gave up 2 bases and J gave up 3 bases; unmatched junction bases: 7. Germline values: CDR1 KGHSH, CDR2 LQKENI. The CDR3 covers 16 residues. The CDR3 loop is CASSPWGQGHYTEAFF. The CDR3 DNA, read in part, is TGTGCCAGCTCACCATGGGGACAGGGTCACTACACTGAA.